The clone carrying this T cell receptor (beta chain) appeared a single time. Trimming removed 7 bases from V and 6 bases from J; junction bases left unmatched: 10. Germline V lookup: CDR1 MGHDK, CDR2 SYGVNS. The CDR3 is 15 residues long. The data stem from a study of cytotoxic CD8 clonotypes in ibrutinib-treated CLL. Clones were read by immunoSEQ multiplex PCR, and TCRdb kept only the in-frame ones, dropping some. Of approximately 140,000 clones listed, approximately 80% are singletons. This clonotype originated in a human donor with chronic lymphocytic leukemia. This chain links TRBV25-1 with TRBJ2-1; 9 bases align to TRBD2. Source: PBMCs, taken after 12 months of ibrutinib treatment. CDR3 sequence (DNA): TGTGCCAGCACTCCCCTTAGCGGGAGTCTCAATGAGCAGTTCTTC. Amino acids: CASTPLSGSLNEQFF.